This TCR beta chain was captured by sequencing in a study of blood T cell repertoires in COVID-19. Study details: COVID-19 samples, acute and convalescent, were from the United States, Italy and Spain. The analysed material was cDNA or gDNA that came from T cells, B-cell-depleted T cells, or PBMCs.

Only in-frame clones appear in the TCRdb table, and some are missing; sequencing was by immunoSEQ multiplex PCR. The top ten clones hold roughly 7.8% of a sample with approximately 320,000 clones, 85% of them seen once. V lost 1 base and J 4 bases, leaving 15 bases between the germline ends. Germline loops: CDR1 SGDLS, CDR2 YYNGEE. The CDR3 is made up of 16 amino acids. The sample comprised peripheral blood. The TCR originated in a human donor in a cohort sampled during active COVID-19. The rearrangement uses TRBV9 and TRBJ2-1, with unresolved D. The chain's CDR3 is CASSVRSLRAYNEQFF. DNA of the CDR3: TGTGCCAGCAGCGTACGGTCACTAAGAGCGTACAATGAGCAGTTCTTC.